The entry below describes one T cell receptor (beta chain). Its cognate antigen is unknown. The sample comes from a study of shared clonotypes between healthy human individuals. The study's findings and limits: Among donors, sharing of clonotypes was expected to be affected by sequencing depth. Shared across a few donors were about 4.6% of the naive CD4 clonotypes. Apart from blood, nothing was sampled; tissue repertoires likely differ.

This CDR3 has 15 amino acids. Trimming removed 5 bases from V and 3 bases from J; junction bases left unmatched: 5. The germline gives CDR1 SEHNR, CDR2 FQNEAQ (reference sequence). Here immunoSEQ multiplex PCR was the method, and the copy in TCRdb shows in-frame clones only, minus some. The sample includes some 650,000 clones, roughly 97% of them seen just once. Among the donors, all were Caucasian adults who lived in Nashville, Tennessee. The clonotype was recovered from a woman aged 25 to 39 in good health. Sequencing was done on a sample of naive CD4+ T cells sorted from blood. Described subset: CD45RA+ positively selected. This chain joins TRBV7-9 and TRBJ1-3; 9 bases agree with TRBD1. CDR3 sequence (DNA): TGTGCCAGCAGCCCGGACAGGGGAGGTGGAAACACCATATATTTT. Its protein product is CASSPDRGGGNTIYF.